One sample yielded the 9 T cell receptor beta chains listed below, sequenced in a study of blood T cells in healthy people across ages (dated by TCRdb to between 2015 and 2016). Libraries came from 5' RACE. Reads for this sample came from an Illumina HiSeq 2500. The second PCR ran for about 6 to 11 cycles and used a J-beta primer mix along with a sample-barcoded 5' primer. Through fastp at Q25 and MiXCR, TCRdb rebuilt clones from the public reads, retaining in-frame beta chains. Each entry merges the rows of one CDR3 protein and shows their most common DNA and genes. Present in this sample are about 730,000 distinct CDR3 sequences, about 40% of which were seen just once. The top ten constitute more than 20% of the sample. The sample comprised blood. The receptor set was obtained from a woman aged 60-70 years in good health.

Only a few counts were recorded for this clonotype. The gene calls are TRBV20-1 and TRBJ1-2, with D perhaps TRBD1 (6 bases). V gave up 0 bases and J gave up 8 bases, with 13 bases separating them. The length of the CDR3 is 13 residues. Germline V gene lookup returns CDR1 DFQATT and CDR2 SNEGSKA (reference sequence). CDR3 protein: CSAREEGTKGYTF. The CDR3 DNA follows: TGCAGTGCTAGAGAAGAGGGGACAAAGGGCTACACCTTC.

This clonotype appeared once. V usage is TRBV6-1 and J usage is TRBJ2-1; 8 nucleotides align to TRBD2. The CDR3 runs 15 residues. V shed 5 bases, J shed 2 bases, and the junction held 5 bases outside the gene matches. Germline V gene data show CDR1 as MNHNS and CDR2 as SASEGT. The CDR3 DNA is TGTGCCAGCAGTCCCGGGACTAGTCCCTACAATGAGCAGTTCTTC. Protein: CASSPGTSPYNEQFF.

The chain recombines TRBV6-2 or TRBV6-3 with TRBJ2-5, with TRBD2 matching 8 bases. The assigned J gene may be wrong: the sequence end matches TRBJ2-7 better. This CDR3 has 14 amino acids. CDR1 and CDR2 from the germline V gene are MNHEY and SVGEGT. For the CDR3, the DNA is TGTGCCAGCAATTTAGCGGGAAGTCCCATCGAGCAGTACTTC. Amino acids: CASNLAGSPIEQYF.

CDR3 coding DNA: TGTGCCAGCAGCCACCACAGGGCGGAGACCCAGTACTTC. Protein product: CASSHHRAETQYF. The chain joins TRBV3-1 to TRBJ2-5, with TRBD1 as a possible D gene (6 bases). The germline CDR1 and CDR2 sequences are LGHDT and YNNKEL (reference sequence). V gave up 3 bases and J gave up 5 bases, with 10 bases separating them. This CDR3 is 13 amino acids long.

This sequence joins TRBV3-1 and TRBJ1-4; D is unclear. Germline lookup yields CDR1 LGHDT and CDR2 YNNKEL (reference sequence). This CDR3 region has 14 residues. V was trimmed by 2 bases and J by 7 bases, leaving 11 bases between them. CDR3 sequence reads: CASSQSVSTEKLFF. The DNA of the CDR3 is TGTGCCAGCAGCCAATCCGTTTCGACTGAAAAACTGTTTTTT.

Concerning this clonotype itself: A read error may be the cause here, since a much bigger clone is one base away. This CDR3 reads CASSPGLAGANEQYF. DNA for the CDR3: TGTGCCAGCAGCCCGGGACTAGCGGGTGCCAATGAGCAGTACTTC. The chain has TRBV7-2 and TRBJ2-1, with 12 bases that match TRBD2. Judging by the DNA end, TRBJ2-7 fits better; the J call may be wrong. Germline V gene lookup returns CDR1 SGHTA and CDR2 FQGNSA. CDR3 size: 15 residues.

The chain joins TRBV13 to TRBJ2-6; 7 bases align to TRBD1. The germline V gene has CDR1 PRHDT and CDR2 FYEKMQ (reference sequence). V shed 5 bases, J shed 2 bases, and the junction held 6 bases outside the gene matches. This CDR3 has 16 residues. CDR3 loop: CASSPGQTAGANVLTF. The DNA of the CDR3 is TGTGCCAGCAGCCCGGGACAGACTGCTGGGGCCAACGTCCTGACTTTC.

The rearrangement joins TRBV4-2 to TRBJ2-3; 13 nucleotides line up with TRBD2. The germline V gene encodes CDR1 LGHNA and CDR2 YNFKEQ. Losses at the gene ends were 3 bases for V and 2 bases for J; bases not matched to a gene: 20. This CDR3 has 22 residues. This CDR3 is CASSHLRYSGTSGIGVTDTQYF. CDR3 bases: TGTGCCAGCAGCCATCTAAGGTATTCCGGGACTAGCGGGATTGGAGTCACAGATACGCAGTATTTT.

The genes are TRBV2 and TRBJ2-1; 8 bases agree with TRBD1. V shed 6 bases and J 6 bases; nucleotides not matched to a gene: 4. The CDR3 has 13 residues. CDR1 and CDR2 from the germline V gene are SNHLY and FYNNEI. CDR3 DNA sequence: TGTGCCAGCAGAACCACAGGGGGCAATGAGCAGTTCTTC. It specifies CASRTTGGNEQFF.